These T cell receptor beta chains were read from a single sample in a study of T cells in Graves' hyperthyroidism and ophthalmopathy. TCRdb re-called the multiplex PCR reads through MiXCR, storing one row per CDR3 protein. Of about 680,000 distinct CDR3 sequences in the sample, 30% to 40% were seen once. Sequenced: blood. These receptor sequences come from a woman aged 40 to 50 with Graves' hyperthyroidism. Each CDR3 is given with its conserved first and last residue. A D gene is named only where the DNA matches it firmly. A clone size is listed for some rows: how often the clone was seen (once, few, many), or a class if it is expanded.

D	size	V	J	DNA	CDR3
TRBD2	few	TRBV7-2	TRBJ2-7	TGTGCCAGCAGCACTAGCGAGGACTACGAGCAGTACTTC	CASSTSEDYEQYF
NA	NA	TRBV5-1	TRBJ1-5	TGCGCCAGCAGCTTGTCCCCAGGGGTCAATCAGCCCCAGCATTTT	CASSLSPGVNQPQHF
TRBD1	few	TRBV12-3/TRBV12-4	TRBJ1-2	TGTGCCAGCAGCTACCGGGACAGGGACGGCTACACCTTC	CASSYRDRDGYTF
NA	NA	TRBV6-5	TRBJ1-1	TGTGCCAGCAGTTTCCTCGGAGACACTGGAGCTTTCTTT	CASSFLGDTGAFF
NA	NA	TRBV10-2	TRBJ1-5	TGCGCCAGCACAACAGGGCGCGTTCAGCCCCAGCATTTT	CASTTGRVQPQHF
NA	once	TRBV7-2	TRBJ2-2	TGTGCCAGCTCACAGACCGGGACCCAAACCGGGGAGCTGTTTTTT	CASSQTGTQTGELFF
NA	few	TRBV5-6	TRBJ2-7	TGTGCCAGCAGCTTAGAGGCCTGGCCGGCCGAGCAGTACTTC	CASSLEAWPAEQYF
TRBD1	many	TRBV19	TRBJ1-1	TGTGCCAGTACAAACAGGGGAAGCACTGAAGCTTTCTTT	CASTNRGSTEAFF
NA	NA	TRBV7-9	TRBJ2-7	TGTGCCAGCAGCCTAGGGAGCGTAAGGGCCTACGAGCAGTACTTC	CASSLGSVRAYEQYF
TRBD2	many	TRBV20-1	TRBJ2-7	TGCAGTGCCACGGGGGGTCTCTCCTACGAGCAGTACTTC	CSATGGLSYEQYF
TRBD2	NA	TRBV19	TRBJ2-2	TGTGCCAGTAGTCCGGGACTAGCGGGAGGGCCCGGCGGGGAGCTGTTTTTT	CASSPGLAGGPGGELFF
NA	many	TRBV5-5	TRBJ1-4	TGTGCCAGCAGCATTCGGGACGGGAATGAAAAACTGTTTTTT	CASSIRDGNEKLFF
NA	NA	TRBV12-3/TRBV12-4	TRBJ1-5	TGTACCAGCAGCCAAGGGTCGGGTAAGCAGCCCCAGCATTTT	CTSSQGSGKQPQHF
NA	few	TRBV5-6	TRBJ1-2	TGTGCCAGCAGCTTGGTTGGGCGGACATTTAACTATGGCTACACCTTC	CASSLVGRTFNYGYTF
NA	NA	TRBV7-2	TRBJ2-2	TGTGCCAGCAGCTTAGGCCAGGGACAACTCACCGGGGAGCTGTTTTTT	CASSLGQGQLTGELFF
NA	many	TRBV24-1	TRBJ1-5	TGTGCCACCATGGCAGCAGGCTTCAATCAGCCCCAGCATTTT	CATMAAGFNQPQHF
NA	few	TRBV6-5	TRBJ2-7	TGTGCCAGCAGTTTGTGGGGGGCCAGGGTGTTCTACGAGCAGTACTTC	CASSLWGARVFYEQYF
TRBD2	NA	TRBV12-3/TRBV12-4	TRBJ2-7	TGTGCCAGCACCGCCGGGAGGGGGACCTACGAGCAGTACTTC	CASTAGRGTYEQYF
TRBD2	few	TRBV7-8	TRBJ2-3	TGTGCCAGCCGCACGACTAGCGGGGCTTCAGATACGCAGTATTTT	CASRTTSGASDTQYF
NA	NA	TRBV5-5	TRBJ2-5	TGCGCCAGCAGCCGAAACCGGGGGTACCAAGAGACCCAGTACTTC	CASSRNRGYQETQYF
NA	few	TRBV20-1	TRBJ2-7	TGCAGTGCTGCAAGATCAGGGTTTTCCTACGAGCAGTACTTC	CSAARSGFSYEQYF
NA	few	TRBV7-2	TRBJ1-1	TGTGCCAGCTCACCCTCTGGGACGAAGCCTAGAGCTTTCTTT	CASSPSGTKPRAFF
NA	many	TRBV10-3	TRBJ1-4	TGTGCCGTCACGGGAGCATCCGGAAAACTGTTTTTT	CAVTGASGKLFF
NA	few	TRBV28	TRBJ2-5	TGTGCCAGCAGTTCCGGGACCCAGTACTTC	CASSSGTQYF
TRBD1	many	TRBV7-9	TRBJ1-2	TGTGCCAGCAGCCAGGGGGGGTTACATGGCTACACCTTC	CASSQGGLHGYTF
NA	few	TRBV6-5	TRBJ1-2	TGTGCCAGCAGCCGTGAACGGGTTGGGTATGGCTACACCTTC	CASSRERVGYGYTF
TRBD1	NA	TRBV27	TRBJ1-5	TGTGCCAGCAGTAGACGGACAGGCCCGGTCAATCAGCCCCAGCATTTT	CASSRRTGPVNQPQHF
TRBD1	NA	TRBV10-3	TRBJ1-5	TGTGCCATCAGCCCTCGGACAGGGGGAGAGGAGACCCAGCATTTT	CAISPRTGGEETQHF
TRBD1	few	TRBV19	TRBJ2-7	TGTGCCACCCAACAACAGGGGGGAGTCAAGTACGAGCAGTACTTC	CATQQQGGVKYEQYF
NA	many	TRBV25-1	TRBJ1-4	TGTGCCAGCAGTGAATGGCTGCAGGGCAGAAATGCTGAAAAACTGTTTTTT	CASSEWLQGRNAEKLFF
NA	many	TRBV24-1	TRBJ1-1	TGTGCCACCAGTGATGGGGTTCATGCGGGGGATTCGACGGCTTTCTTT	CATSDGVHAGDSTAFF
NA	few	TRBV7-6	TRBJ2-7	TGTGCCAGCAGCTTAGATGGGACGGTGCCCTCCTACGAGCAGTACTTC	CASSLDGTVPSYEQYF
TRBD1	once	TRBV6-5	TRBJ1-1	TGTGCCAGCAGTTACTCTTGGCAGGGGGGCACTGAAGCTTTCTTT	CASSYSWQGGTEAFF
NA	NA	TRBV27	TRBJ2-7	TGTGCCAGCAGTGCTGCAGGGGCCGAGCAGTACTTC	CASSAAGAEQYF
TRBD1	few	TRBV20-1	TRBJ1-6	TGCAGTGCTACGGGACAGGGTATCTCGCCCTATAATTCACCCCTCCACTTT	CSATGQGISPYNSPLHF
TRBD2	few	TRBV19	TRBJ2-5	TGTGCCAGTAGTGGGACTAGCGGGAGTATACAAGAGACCCAGTACTTC	CASSGTSGSIQETQYF
TRBD1	once	TRBV24-1	TRBJ1-4	TGTGCCACCAGTGATCGGGGCCGGACAGGGCGTAATGAAAAACTGTTTTTT	CATSDRGRTGRNEKLFF